Reported below is one T cell receptor beta chain. This clonotype was picked up many times. This receptor's antigen is unknown. Qualities for individual bases were not recorded, and no much larger clone is one base off. The data were taken from a study of blood T cells in healthy people across ages (dated by TCRdb to the mid-2010s). The study in broad terms: In model experiments, template switching captured roughly one uniquely barcoded TCR beta cDNA molecule for every two T cells. To avoid experimental bias, donors of different ages were spread randomly across the sequencing lanes. Two additional independent replicas of 1 million unique cDNA reads from the same blood draw were analyzed for two donors (one aged 18 to 30 and one aged 80 or older). To track age-related changes in TCR beta repertoire diversity, the study relied on deep sequencing normalized with unique cDNA molecular identifiers. The donors were divided into four age groups: young (average around 17 years), middle-aged (under 40), aged (about 60) and long-lived (more than 75). Findings and caveats that apply to the study as a whole: Observed TCR beta diversity per million T cells fell roughly linearly with age, and a significant reduction was already apparent by age about 43. Because the CMV infection status of the donors was unknown, age-related changes in expanded clonotypes may potentially have been confounded. The percentage of naive T cells measured by flow cytometry correlated strongly with observed TCR beta diversity. Estimates of total diversity based on one million sequenced T cells were regarded as lower bounds and as underestimates. The long-lived group showed more naive CD4+ T cells, fewer expanded clones and increased TCR diversity than the aged group, suggesting age selection. Because profiling used bulk unsorted PBMCs, naive and antigen-experienced compartments could not be compared conclusively.

Library method: 5' RACE. Sequenced using an Illumina HiSeq 2500. A second PCR of roughly 7 to 12 cycles was run with a J-beta primer mix and a sample-barcoded 5' primer. A unique molecular identifier was introduced onto each TCR beta cDNA molecule by a template-switch 5' adaptor carrying 12 random nucleotides. At least 3 million CDR3-containing paired-end reads were obtained from each sample. First-strand cDNA synthesis was performed from all RNA using the Mint cDNA synthesis kit, with priming by a TRBC-specific oligonucleotide. All cDNA was treated with uracil-DNA glycosylase and then went through a first 18-cycle PCR with the universal primers M1SS and BC2_uni_R. In the authors' own workflow: For normalization, 1 million high-quality reads, each with a distinct molecular identifier, were randomly selected from each sample. Reads with shared molecular identifiers were discarded instead of being binned into consensus sequences. MiTCR, run with a Q25 quality threshold and the strictest error-elimination algorithm, handled CDR3 identification, clonotype clustering and error correction. A nonparametric unseen species model with Euler transformation was used to estimate lower-bound total TCR beta diversity. TCRdb ran its own pipeline on the public reads, namely fastp trimming at Q25 and MiXCR clone calling, and kept in-frame beta chains. Every entry covers one CDR3 protein and lists the most common genes and DNA from its rows. The V and J calls shown here were made by TCRdb, not taken from the authors' results. The sample contains about 1.5 million distinct CDR3 sequences, 35% to 45% of them found a single time. The ten largest clones take up roughly 3.7% of the sample.

Systemically healthy Caucasian individuals from Russia, 39 in total and aged roughly 6 to 95 years, were included as donors. Each donor gave approximately 9.3 milliliters of peripheral blood, collected into EDTA-treated Vacutainer tubes. Ficoll-Paque density-gradient centrifugation was used to isolate PBMCs, with at least 6.5 million per sample. Trizol reagent was used to extract total RNA from the PBMCs, yielding at least 5.5 micrograms per sample. For every donor, flow cytometry on a PBMC aliquot measured the percentage of naive CD45RAhigh/CD27high T cells. The V and J ends are trimmed by 1 base and 3 bases, leaving 8 bases between them. The CDR3 covers 14 residues, taking in both the cysteine and the phenylalanine. Of all the DNA, just the CDR3 is kept, 42 bases in frame from base 1. From the germline V gene, CDR1 is SGHTA and CDR2 is FQGNSA.

This chain joins TRBV7-2 to TRBJ2-3; the best D guess is TRBD2, with 6 bases matching. This receptor was identified in a woman aged 18-35 years in good health. Material: blood. DNA sequence: TGTGCCAGCAGCTTAGACGGGAGAACAGATACGCAGTATTTT. It is translated as CASSLDGRTDTQYF.